This T cell receptor beta chain originates from a study of cytomegalovirus exposure and HLA in healthy donors. PCR amplification relied on 60 Vbeta primers (plus 13 Jbeta primers). Produced via immunoSEQ multiplex PCR; TCRdb's table is partial and in-frame only. The table lists approximately 210,000 clones, approximately 82% of them singletons. J was trimmed by 3 bases and V by 6 bases; bases with no gene match: 6. In germline, CDR1 is MNHEY, CDR2 SVGAGI. This CDR3 contains 15 residues. What was sequenced was PBMCs. The TCR sequence derives from a woman between 45 and 65 years old in good health and CMV-seropositive. The V and J genes are TRBV6-5 and TRBJ2-1, with 9 bases lining up with TRBD1. CDR3 bases: TGTGCCAGCAGGGATGACAGGGGGGGCTACAATGAGCAGTTCTTC. It codes for CASRDDRGGYNEQFF.